The 28 T cell receptor beta chains in this list originate from one sample, sequenced in a study of OX40 agonist ivuxolimab in advanced cancers. Sequencing was performed with immunoSEQ multiplex PCR; in TCRdb, only in-frame clones are kept and a portion is missing. The sample has approximately 56,000 clones, about nine tenths seen once. Sample: CD4+ or CD8+ T cells sorted from blood, taken in a trial of the OX40 agonist ivuxolimab. All receptors come from an adult with an advanced solid tumor such as melanoma, head and neck, liver or kidney cancer.

The rearrangement links TRBV7-9 to TRBJ1-1; TRBD1 agrees at 8 bases. The CDR3 is made up of 14 amino acids. Trimming took 5 bases from V and 5 from J; bases not matched to a gene: 7. CDR1 and CDR2 from the germline V gene are SEHNR and FQNEAQ (reference sequence). The CDR3: CASSVTGGQTEAFF. CDR3 bases: TGTGCCAGCAGCGTAACAGGGGGACAGACTGAAGCTTTCTTT.

This chain connects TRBV7-2 to TRBJ2-1, with D tentatively TRBD2 (5 bases). The CDR3 has 16 residues. Per germline, CDR1 SGHTA and CDR2 FQGNSA. V lost 5 bases and J 1 base, leaving 15 bases between the germline ends. CDR3 sequence reads: CASSPGLAYSYNEQFF. CDR3 in DNA: TGTGCCAGCAGCCCCGGTCTAGCCTATTCCTACAATGAGCAGTTCTTC.

This clone was detected once. This rearrangement joins TRBV19 to TRBJ1-2, with D perhaps matching TRBD1 (5 bases). CDR1 is LNHDA and CDR2 is SQIVND in the germline V gene (reference sequence). The CDR3 runs 12 residues. The V gene lost 5 bases and the J gene lost 6 bases, with 10 bases spanning the gap. Written as DNA, the CDR3 is TGTGCCAGTAGTGTAGGGGAGCATGGCTACACCTTC. Its protein product is CASSVGEHGYTF. Complete variable domain (other parts from reference TRBV19 and TRBJ1-2): DGGITQSPKYLFRKEGQNVTLSCEQNLNHDAMYWYRQDPGQGLRLIYYSQIVNDFQKGDIAEGYSVSREKKESFPLTVTSAQKNPTAFYLCASSVGEHGYTFGSGTRLTVV.

The rearrangement joins TRBV30 to TRBJ1-3; D uncertain. The CDR3 spans 13 residues. The V gene lost 1 base and the J gene lost 2 bases, with 6 bases spanning the gap. Germline V gene sequence: CDR1 GTSNPN, CDR2 SVGIG (reference sequence). The CDR3 loop is CAWSGGAGNTIYF. The CDR3 DNA reads TGTGCCTGGAGTGGGGGTGCTGGAAACACCATATATTTT.

The chain has TRBV2 and TRBJ2-3; the match to TRBD2 covers 10 bases. The CDR3 totals 17 residues. Germline CDR1 reads SNHLY; CDR2 reads FYNNEI. J gave up 5 bases and V 4 bases, and 12 bases lay outside the gene matches. The CDR3 region is CASSVVSGGPLLDTQYF. DNA of the CDR3: TGTGCCAGCAGTGTAGTTAGCGGGGGGCCTCTGTTAGATACGCAGTATTTT. The full variable domain, in which reference TRBV2 and TRBJ2-3 provide the parts outside the CDR3, is EPEVTQTPSHQVTQMGQEVILRCVPISNHLYFYWYRQILGQKVEFLVSFYNNEISEKSEIFDDQFSVERPDGSNFTLKIRSTKLEDSAMYFCASSVVSGGPLLDTQYFGPGTRLTVL.

The genes are TRBV10-3 and TRBJ2-7; possible D gene TRBD1, 5 bases. Germline CDR1 reads ENHRY; CDR2 reads SYGVKD. This CDR3 comprises 12 residues. V was shortened by 8 bases and J by 2 bases, with 10 bases between the two germline ends. The CDR3 sequence is CAIGDSPYEQYF. The CDR3 nucleotides read TGTGCCATCGGAGACAGCCCCTACGAGCAGTACTTC.

This rearrangement joins TRBV19 to TRBJ2-2; D is tentatively TRBD1 or TRBD2 (6 bases each). This CDR3 has 12 amino acids. Germline V CDR1 and CDR2: LNHDA, SQIVND (reference sequence). V dropped 8 bases and J dropped 6 bases, with 10 bases sitting between them. The CDR3 DNA is TGTGCCAGTGAGGGGGAGGCCGGGGAGCTGTTTTTT. Amino acid sequence: CASEGEAGELFF.

The rearrangement joins TRBV30 to TRBJ2-3; 12 positions match TRBD1. The CDR3 length is 17 residues. The germline CDR1 and CDR2 sequences are GTSNPN and SVGIG (reference sequence). The CDR3, as DNA: TGTGCTTCCGGGACAGGGGGCGTGAGGGTAGGCACAGATACGCAGTATTTT. It codes for CASGTGGVRVGTDTQYF.

J is TRBJ1-2 and V is TRBV5-1; TRBD1 agrees at 7 bases. The CDR3 has 14 residues. Germline loops: CDR1 SGHRS, CDR2 YFSETQ. With 6 bases clipped from V and 3 bases from J, the junction kept 8 bases outside the gene matches. The CDR3, as DNA: TGCGCCAGCAAGGCTGAGGGGGCGGACTATGGCTACACCTTC. Amino acids: CASKAEGADYGYTF.

The rearrangement links TRBV4-2 to TRBJ2-7; D perhaps matches TRBD1 (5 bases). Germline CDR1 reads LGHNA; CDR2 reads YNFKEQ. V lost 1 base and J 0 bases, leaving 10 bases between the germline ends. The CDR3 contains 15 residues. The CDR3: CASSQALDSSYEQYF. DNA of the CDR3: TGTGCCAGCAGCCAAGCGTTAGACAGCTCCTACGAGCAGTACTTC.

V and J are TRBV9 and TRBJ2-3; the D is unclear. CDR1 is SGDLS, CDR2 YYNGEE, per germline. CDR3 size: 14 residues. Trimming shortened V by 3 bases and J by 2 bases, and 10 bases separated the two germline ends. The DNA for the CDR3 is TGTGCCAGCAGCGCATGGTCTGACACAGATACGCAGTATTTT. This gives the protein CASSAWSDTDTQYF.

J is TRBJ2-1 and V is TRBV9, with 8 bases aligning to TRBD2. The ends lost 0 bases at V and 4 bases at J; junction bases unmatched: 6. The V gene's germline CDR1 is SGDLS and CDR2 YYNGEE. The CDR3 has 16 amino acids. The CDR3 DNA follows: TGTGCCAGCAGCGTAGGGCTAGCGGGTTTATACAATGAGCAGTTCTTC. It specifies CASSVGLAGLYNEQFF.

V is TRBV5-1 and J is TRBJ2-5, with TRBD2 matching 8 bases. The last part of the DNA fits TRBJ2-7 better; the J call may be wrong. Germline lookup yields CDR1 SGHRS and CDR2 YFSETQ. This CDR3 contains 13 residues. For the CDR3, the DNA is TGCGCCAGCCATTTCGGGGGGGTCGACGAGCAGTACTTC. It yields the protein CASHFGGVDEQYF.

CDR3 amino acids: CASSLVGGEGGYEQYF. The CDR3 DNA reads TGTGCCAGCAGCTTGGTCGGTGGGGAAGGGGGCTACGAGCAGTACTTC. This chain joins TRBV5-5 and TRBJ2-7, with D maybe TRBD1 (6 bases). The CDR3 length is 16 residues. The germline V gene has CDR1 SGHKS and CDR2 YYEKEE (reference sequence). The V end was cut by 0 bases, the J end by 3 bases, with 16 bases between.

The genes are TRBV7-8 and TRBJ1-2, with 8 bases identical to TRBD1. The CDR3 consists of 16 residues. After removal of 3 bases from V and 4 bases from J, the junction contained 10 bases not matched to a gene. Germline V gene data show CDR1 as SGHVS and CDR2 as FQNEAQ. CDR3 in DNA: TGTGCCAGCAGCTTTAGTGTACAGGGGGTACTCTATGGCTACACCTTC. This translates into CASSFSVQGVLYGYTF.

The chain uses TRBV4-1 and TRBJ1-5; no firm D call. Trimming took off 0 bases at V and 0 bases at J, with 9 bases between the two ends. The CDR3 is 16 residues long. Per germline, CDR1 MGHRA and CDR2 YSYEKL. The CDR3 nucleotides are TGCGCCAGCAGCCAAGACCCCTTCAATAGCAATCAGCCCCAGCATTTT. Its protein product is CASSQDPFNSNQPQHF.

This chain uses TRBV7-9 with TRBJ1-1; 7 bases agree with TRBD1. The CDR3 has 15 residues. Germline lookup yields CDR1 SEHNR and CDR2 FQNEAQ (reference sequence). The junction had 5 bases not matched to a gene; V was cut back by 0 bases and J by 4 bases. This CDR3 reads CASSLAERQGTEAFF. The CDR3 nucleotides are TGTGCCAGCAGCTTAGCGGAAAGACAGGGCACTGAAGCTTTCTTT. The full variable domain, rest sourced from reference TRBV7-9 and TRBJ1-1, is DTGVSQNPRHKITKRGQNVTFRCDPISEHNRLYWYRQTLGQGPEFLTYFQNEAQLEKSRLLSDRFSAERPKGSFSTLEIQRTEQGDSAMYLCASSLAERQGTEAFFGQGTRLTVV.

This sequence joins TRBV9 and TRBJ2-1; 9 bases map to TRBD2. The CDR3 covers 16 residues. Germline values: CDR1 SGDLS, CDR2 YYNGEE. With 0 bases clipped from V and 12 bases from J, the junction kept 13 bases outside the gene matches. In DNA form, the CDR3 reads TGTGCCAGCAGCGTAGCCCCTCTCGCGGGGGGGGACGGGCAGTTCTTC. It codes for CASSVAPLAGGDGQFF.

The CDR3 region has the DNA TGTGCCACCTCAAAGGGCACGGGTACAGATACGCAGTATTTT. As protein: CATSKGTGTDTQYF. V is TRBV6-1 and J is TRBJ2-3; D remains ambiguous. Germline CDR1 MNHNS, CDR2 SASEGT. V lost 10 bases and J 3 bases, leaving 17 bases between the germline ends. This CDR3 comprises 14 residues.

On this clone: The junction departs from the called germline gene at one end, perhaps through a read error. V gene TRBV5-4 combines with J gene TRBJ2-2; no firm D call. The CDR3 contains 15 residues. The germline CDR1 and CDR2 sequences are SGHNT and YYREEE (reference sequence). The CDR3 region is CASSQFLSGDGELFF. The CDR3 bases are TGCGCCAGCAGCCAATTTTTGTCTGGGGACGGGGAGCTGTTTTTT.

V usage is TRBV30 and J usage is TRBJ1-2; D is perhaps TRBD1 (6 bases). The CDR3 is 14 amino acids. The germline V gene has CDR1 GTSNPN and CDR2 SVGIG (reference sequence). Deletions cut 3 bases from V and 5 bases from J, with 16 bases between. In DNA, the CDR3 is TGTGCCTGGAGGGGTACGGGGGGCGCGTATGGCTACACCTTC. Amino acid sequence: CAWRGTGGAYGYTF.

The chain is built from TRBV11-2 and TRBJ1-2; D perhaps matches TRBD1 (5 bases). Germline V gene sequence: CDR1 SGHAT, CDR2 FQNNGV. Trimming cost V 1 base and J 4 bases, with 10 bases left between them. The CDR3 contains 14 residues. The CDR3 here is CASSLGGSAYGYTF. The CDR3 DNA reads TGTGCCAGCAGCTTAGGGGGGTCCGCCTATGGCTACACCTTC.

This clone has a single count. The chain joins TRBV27 to TRBJ1-4; possibly TRBD1 for D (6 bases). V shed 2 bases and J shed 8 bases, with 12 bases lying between them. The germline gives CDR1 MNHEY, CDR2 SMNVEV (reference sequence). This CDR3 is built from 14 residues. The CDR3 here is CASSLNGGREKLFF. In DNA form, the CDR3 reads TGTGCCAGCAGTTTAAACGGGGGGCGCGAAAAACTGTTTTTT.

The V gene is TRBV6-1, the J gene TRBJ2-7; the D is unclear. The germline CDR1 and CDR2 sequences are MNHNS and SASEGT. The ends were cut back, 3 bases at V and 5 bases at J, with 11 bases in the middle. The CDR3 sequence is 13 residues long. CDR3 bases: TGTGCCAGCAGTGATTGGGGTGGCGACGAGCAGTACTTC. This encodes CASSDWGGDEQYF.

The chain recombines TRBV5-1 with TRBJ2-3; TRBD2 matches 13 bases. The CDR3 is 17 residues long. The ends lost 2 bases at V and 6 bases at J; junction bases unmatched: 9. From germline, CDR1 is SGHRS and CDR2 YFSETQ. The CDR3 DNA is TGCGCCAGCAGCTTATGGACTAGCGGGGGAAGCATGGATACGCAGTATTTT. Its protein is CASSLWTSGGSMDTQYF.

This clone was observed a handful of times. J is TRBJ2-7 and V is TRBV6-9, with D uncertain. Trimming pared 5 bases from V and 3 bases from J, leaving 17 bases between. Germline V gene data show CDR1 as MNHGY and CDR2 as SVAAGI. The CDR3 covers 15 residues. In nucleotides, the CDR3 is TGTGCCAGCAGTGCCGTACACGGAGAAAACTACGAGCAGTACTTC. Translation gives CASSAVHGENYEQYF.

V gene TRBV5-1 combines with J gene TRBJ2-3, with 11 bases matching TRBD2. CDR1 is SGHRS, CDR2 YFSETQ, per germline. This CDR3 spans 17 amino acids. The V and J ends lost 4 bases and 4 bases, in that order; junction bases with no gene match: 11. The CDR3 DNA is TGCGCCAGCAGCCCTCGTAGCGGGGGGGCCGGAGCAGATACGCAGTATTTT. Translation gives CASSPRSGGAGADTQYF.

This chain links TRBV11-2 with TRBJ2-5, with D possibly matching TRBD2 (6 bases). The CDR3 runs 15 residues. Trimming left V 0 bases short and J 3 bases short, with 11 bases between. The V gene's germline CDR1 is SGHAT and CDR2 FQNNGV. CDR3 nucleotide sequence: TGTGCCAGCAGCTTAGAGTATCGGGGGAAAGAGACCCAGTACTTC. This gives the protein CASSLEYRGKETQYF.